This T cell receptor (beta chain) was identified during a study of blood T cells in healthy people across ages. Study-wide points: Strong correlation existed between TCR beta diversity and naive T cell percentage.

Only a few counts were recorded for this clonotype. The target antigen is unknown. The CDR3 is made up of 14 amino acids. Germline loops: CDR1 GTSNPN, CDR2 SVGIG (reference sequence). Trimming removed 4 bases from V and 4 bases from J, with 15 bases in between. Using a J-beta primer mix together with a sample-barcoded 5' primer, a second PCR was run for roughly 6 to 11 cycles. Every cDNA molecule carried a tag from a template-switch adaptor bearing 12 random nucleotides. From the 5' RACE reads, TCRdb called clonotypes with MiXCR, one entry per CDR3 protein. The data hold roughly 1,700,000 distinct CDR3 sequences, with about 30% observed a single time.

The sequence derives from a woman aged 25 to 39 in good health. Sequencing was performed on blood. The rearrangement joins TRBV30 to TRBJ2-3; tentatively, D is TRBD1 or TRBD2 (5 bases each). The CDR3 reads CAWMGDPGADTQYF. CDR3 sequence (DNA): TGTGCCTGGATGGGGGACCCCGGGGCAGATACGCAGTATTTT.